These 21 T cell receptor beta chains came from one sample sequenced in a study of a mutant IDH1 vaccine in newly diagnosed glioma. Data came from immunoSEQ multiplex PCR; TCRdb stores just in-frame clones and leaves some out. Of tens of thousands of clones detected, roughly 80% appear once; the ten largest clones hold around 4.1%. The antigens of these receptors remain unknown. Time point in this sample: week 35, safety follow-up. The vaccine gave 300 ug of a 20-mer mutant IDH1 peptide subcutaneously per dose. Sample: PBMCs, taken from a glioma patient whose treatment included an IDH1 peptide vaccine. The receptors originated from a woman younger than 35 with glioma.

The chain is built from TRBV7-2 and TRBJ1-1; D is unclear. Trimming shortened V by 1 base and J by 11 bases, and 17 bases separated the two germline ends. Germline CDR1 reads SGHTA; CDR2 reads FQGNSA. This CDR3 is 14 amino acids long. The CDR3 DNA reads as TGTGCCAGCAGCTTAGAGGGAGGCAGCCCGGAGGCTTTCTTT. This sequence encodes CASSLEGGSPEAFF.

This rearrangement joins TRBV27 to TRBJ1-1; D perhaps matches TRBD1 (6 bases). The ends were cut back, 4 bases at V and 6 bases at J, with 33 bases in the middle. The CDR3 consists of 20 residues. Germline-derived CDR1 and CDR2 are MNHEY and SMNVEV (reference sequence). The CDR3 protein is CASSSSRQAQKPSTAAEAFF. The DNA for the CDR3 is TGTGCCAGCAGTTCCTCCCGACAGGCCCAAAAACCATCCACTGCCGCTGAAGCTTTCTTT.

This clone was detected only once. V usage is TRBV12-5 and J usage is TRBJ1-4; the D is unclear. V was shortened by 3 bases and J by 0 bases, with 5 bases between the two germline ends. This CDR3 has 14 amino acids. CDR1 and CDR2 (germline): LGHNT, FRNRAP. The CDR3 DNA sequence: TGTGCTAGTGGTTTAGGTGCAACTAATGAAAAACTGTTTTTT. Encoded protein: CASGLGATNEKLFF.

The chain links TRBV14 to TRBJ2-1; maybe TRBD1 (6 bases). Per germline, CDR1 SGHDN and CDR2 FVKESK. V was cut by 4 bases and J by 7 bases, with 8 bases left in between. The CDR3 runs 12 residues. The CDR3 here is CASSLQGNEQFF. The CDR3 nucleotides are TGTGCCAGCAGCCTACAGGGAAATGAGCAGTTCTTC.

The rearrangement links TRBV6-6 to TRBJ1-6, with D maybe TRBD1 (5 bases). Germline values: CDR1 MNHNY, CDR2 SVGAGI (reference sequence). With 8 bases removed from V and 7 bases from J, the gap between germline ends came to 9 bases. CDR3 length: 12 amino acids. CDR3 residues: CASGRDNSPLHF. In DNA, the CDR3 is TGTGCCAGCGGAAGGGACAATTCACCCCTCCACTTT.

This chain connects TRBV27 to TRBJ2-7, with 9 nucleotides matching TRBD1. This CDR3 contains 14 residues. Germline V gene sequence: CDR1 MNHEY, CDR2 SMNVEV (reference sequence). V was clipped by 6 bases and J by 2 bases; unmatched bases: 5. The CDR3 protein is CASRRTGVAYEQYF. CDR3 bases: TGTGCCAGCAGAAGGACAGGGGTTGCCTACGAGCAGTACTTC.

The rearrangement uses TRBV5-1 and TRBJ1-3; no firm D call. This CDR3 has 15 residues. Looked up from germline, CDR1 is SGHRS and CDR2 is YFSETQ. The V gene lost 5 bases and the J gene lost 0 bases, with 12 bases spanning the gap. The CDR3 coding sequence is TGCGCCAGCAGTAAGGAGGGAGGCTCTGGAAACACCATATATTTT. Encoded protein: CASSKEGGSGNTIYF.

The CDR3 protein is CASPRPYRETQYF. DNA of the CDR3: TGTGCCAGCCCCAGGCCATACAGAGAGACCCAGTACTTC. The rearrangement links TRBV4-2 to TRBJ2-5; D is uncertain. The CDR3 covers 13 residues. The germline V gene has CDR1 LGHNA and CDR2 YNFKEQ. Trimming stripped 8 bases from V and 4 bases from J, with 14 bases between.

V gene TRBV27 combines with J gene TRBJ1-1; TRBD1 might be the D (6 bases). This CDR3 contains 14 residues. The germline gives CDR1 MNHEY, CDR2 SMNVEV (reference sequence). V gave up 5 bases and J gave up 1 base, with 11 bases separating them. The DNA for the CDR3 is TGTGCCAGCAGTATCGGGACAACGAACACTGAAGCTTTCTTT. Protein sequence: CASSIGTTNTEAFF.

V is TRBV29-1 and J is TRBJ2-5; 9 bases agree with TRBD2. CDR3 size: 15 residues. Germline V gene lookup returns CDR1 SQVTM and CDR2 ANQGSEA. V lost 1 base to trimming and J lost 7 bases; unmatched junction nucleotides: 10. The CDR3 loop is CSVEGIAGAHGTQYF. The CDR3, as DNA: TGCAGCGTTGAAGGGATAGCGGGAGCCCACGGGACCCAGTACTTC.

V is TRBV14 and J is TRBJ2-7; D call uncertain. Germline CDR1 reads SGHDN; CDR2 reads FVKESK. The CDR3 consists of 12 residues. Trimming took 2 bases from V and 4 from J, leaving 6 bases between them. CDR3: CASSQSRYEQYF. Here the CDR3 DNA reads TGTGCCAGCAGCCAATCCAGGTACGAGCAGTACTTC.

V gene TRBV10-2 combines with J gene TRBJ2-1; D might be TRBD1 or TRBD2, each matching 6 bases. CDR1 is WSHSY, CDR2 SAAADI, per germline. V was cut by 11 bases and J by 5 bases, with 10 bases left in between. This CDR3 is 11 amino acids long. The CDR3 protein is CASGGNNEQFF. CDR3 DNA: TGCGCCTCCGGGGGCAACAATGAGCAGTTCTTC.

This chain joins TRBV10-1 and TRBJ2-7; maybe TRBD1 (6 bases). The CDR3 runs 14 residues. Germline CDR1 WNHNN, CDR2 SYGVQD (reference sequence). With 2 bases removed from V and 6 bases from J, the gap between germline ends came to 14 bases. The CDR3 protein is CASSEAGVTGEQYF. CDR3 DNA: TGCGCCAGCAGTGAGGCAGGGGTTACTGGCGAGCAGTACTTC.

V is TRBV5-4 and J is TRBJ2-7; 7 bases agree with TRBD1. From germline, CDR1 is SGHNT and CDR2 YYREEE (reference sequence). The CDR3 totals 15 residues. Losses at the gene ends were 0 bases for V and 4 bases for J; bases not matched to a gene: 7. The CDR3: CASSLGDRDLYEQYF. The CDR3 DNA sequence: TGTGCCAGCAGCTTGGGTGACAGGGACCTATACGAGCAGTACTTC. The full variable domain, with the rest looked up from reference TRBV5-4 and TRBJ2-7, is ETGVTQSPTHLIKTRGQQVTLRCSSQSGHNTVSWYQQALGQGPQFIFQYYREEENGRGNFPPRFSGLQFPNYSSELNVNALELDDSALYLCASSLGDRDLYEQYFGPGTRLTVT.

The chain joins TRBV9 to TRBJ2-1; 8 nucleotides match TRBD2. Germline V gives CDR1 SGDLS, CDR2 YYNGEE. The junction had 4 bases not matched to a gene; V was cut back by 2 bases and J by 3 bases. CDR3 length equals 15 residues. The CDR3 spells CASSVSGSFYNEQFF. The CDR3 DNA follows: TGTGCCAGCAGCGTCAGCGGGAGTTTCTACAATGAGCAGTTCTTC.

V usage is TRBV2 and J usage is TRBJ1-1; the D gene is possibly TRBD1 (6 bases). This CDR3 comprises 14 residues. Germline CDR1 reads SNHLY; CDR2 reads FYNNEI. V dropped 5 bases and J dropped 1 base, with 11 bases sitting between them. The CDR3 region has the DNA TGTGCCAGCAGTCGGACAGTCGAGAACACTGAAGCTTTCTTT. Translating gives CASSRTVENTEAFF.

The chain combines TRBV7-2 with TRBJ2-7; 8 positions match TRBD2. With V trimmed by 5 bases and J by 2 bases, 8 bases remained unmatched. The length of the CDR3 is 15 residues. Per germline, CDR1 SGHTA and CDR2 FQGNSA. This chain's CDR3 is CASSLAGGFTYEQYF. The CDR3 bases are TGTGCCAGCAGCCTGGCGGGGGGTTTTACCTACGAGCAGTACTTC.

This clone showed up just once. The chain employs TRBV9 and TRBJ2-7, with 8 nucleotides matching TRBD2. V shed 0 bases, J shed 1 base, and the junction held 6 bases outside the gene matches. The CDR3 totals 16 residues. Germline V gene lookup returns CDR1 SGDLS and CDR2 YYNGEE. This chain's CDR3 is CASSVGGRGGSYEQYF. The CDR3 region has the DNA TGTGCCAGCAGCGTAGGGGGTCGGGGGGGTTCCTACGAGCAGTACTTC.

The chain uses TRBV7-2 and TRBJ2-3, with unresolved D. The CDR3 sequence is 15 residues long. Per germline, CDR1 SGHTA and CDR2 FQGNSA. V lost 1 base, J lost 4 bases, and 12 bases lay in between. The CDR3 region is CASSLVDGLSDTQYF. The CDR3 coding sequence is TGTGCCAGCAGCTTAGTAGACGGGTTATCAGATACGCAGTATTTT.

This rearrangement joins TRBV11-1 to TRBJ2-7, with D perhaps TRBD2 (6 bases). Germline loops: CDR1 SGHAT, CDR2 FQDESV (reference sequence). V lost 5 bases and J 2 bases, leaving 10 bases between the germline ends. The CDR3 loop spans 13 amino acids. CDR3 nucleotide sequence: TGTGCCAGCAGCCACGGGAGTACCTACGAGCAGTACTTC. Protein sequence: CASSHGSTYEQYF.

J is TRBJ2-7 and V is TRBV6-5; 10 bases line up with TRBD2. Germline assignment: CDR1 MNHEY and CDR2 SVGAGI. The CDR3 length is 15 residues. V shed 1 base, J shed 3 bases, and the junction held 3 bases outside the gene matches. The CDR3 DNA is TGTGCCAGCAGTTACTGGGCTAGCGGGGGCTACGAGCAGTACTTC. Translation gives CASSYWASGGYEQYF.